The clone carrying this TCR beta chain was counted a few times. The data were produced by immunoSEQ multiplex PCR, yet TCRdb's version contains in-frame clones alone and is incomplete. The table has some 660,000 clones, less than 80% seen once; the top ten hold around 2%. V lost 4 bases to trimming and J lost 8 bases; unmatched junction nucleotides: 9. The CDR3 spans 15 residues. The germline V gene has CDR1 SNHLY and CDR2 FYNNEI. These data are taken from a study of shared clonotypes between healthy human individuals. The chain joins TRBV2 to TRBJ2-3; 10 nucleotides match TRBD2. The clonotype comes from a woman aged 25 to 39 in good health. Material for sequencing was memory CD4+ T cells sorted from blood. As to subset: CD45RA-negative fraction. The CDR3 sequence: CASSASSGSRTTQYF. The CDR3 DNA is TGTGCCAGCAGTGCTTCTAGCGGGAGTCGTACTACGCAGTATTTT.